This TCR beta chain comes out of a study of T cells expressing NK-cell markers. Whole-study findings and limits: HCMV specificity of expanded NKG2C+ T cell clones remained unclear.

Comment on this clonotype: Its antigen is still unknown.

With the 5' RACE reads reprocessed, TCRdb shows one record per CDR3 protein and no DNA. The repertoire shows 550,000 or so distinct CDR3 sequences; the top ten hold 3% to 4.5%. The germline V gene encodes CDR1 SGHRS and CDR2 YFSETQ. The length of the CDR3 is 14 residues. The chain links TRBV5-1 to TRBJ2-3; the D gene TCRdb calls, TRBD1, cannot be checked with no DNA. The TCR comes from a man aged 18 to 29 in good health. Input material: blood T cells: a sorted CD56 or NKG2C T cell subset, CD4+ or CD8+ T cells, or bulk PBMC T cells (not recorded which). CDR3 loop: CASSPDSPPDTQYF.